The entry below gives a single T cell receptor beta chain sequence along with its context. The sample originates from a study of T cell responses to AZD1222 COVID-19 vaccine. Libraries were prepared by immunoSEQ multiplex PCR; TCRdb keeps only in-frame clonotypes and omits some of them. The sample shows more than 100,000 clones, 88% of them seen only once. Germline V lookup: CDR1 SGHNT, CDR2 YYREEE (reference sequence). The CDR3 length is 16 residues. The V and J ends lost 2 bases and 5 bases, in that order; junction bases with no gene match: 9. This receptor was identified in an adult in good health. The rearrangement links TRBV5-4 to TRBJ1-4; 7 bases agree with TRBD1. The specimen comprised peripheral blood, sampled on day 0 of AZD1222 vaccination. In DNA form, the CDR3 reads TGTGCCAGCAGCTTCTTTGCGCAAGGGGGCAATGAAAAACTGTTTTTT. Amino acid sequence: CASSFFAQGGNEKLFF.